What follows is one TCR beta chain and its context. Germline V gene data show CDR1 as SGHTA and CDR2 as FQGNSA. The ends were cut back, 1 base at V and 6 bases at J, with 10 bases in the middle. CDR3 size: 14 residues. Sequencing used immunoSEQ multiplex PCR; TCRdb keeps in-frame clones, though not all of them. Among about 180,000 clones listed, 80% to 90% were seen once. This record comes from a study of blood T cell repertoires in COVID-19. Study-level background: Donors in the United States, Italy and Spain gave samples during acute or convalescent COVID-19.

Allocation to cohorts depended on clinical history reported by the participants. Cohort 3 donors counted as recovered after two negative PCRs, clearance, or resolved symptoms. The material sequenced was PBMCs or T cells enriched from blood (not recorded which). The TCR sequence derives from a young woman who had recovered from COVID-19. The chain employs TRBV7-2 and TRBJ2-1; a possible D gene is TRBD1 (5 bases). CDR3 amino acids: CASSLGQGFNEQFF. DNA of the CDR3: TGTGCCAGCAGCTTAGGTCAGGGTTTCAATGAGCAGTTCTTC.